This T cell receptor beta chain was obtained from a study of T cell repertoires and HLA-DP antigens (dated by TCRdb to between 2017 and 2018). Broadly, across the study: The study used an in vitro model of CD4+ T cell alloreactivity in which transduced HeLa cells presented allogeneic HLA-DP. One alloantigen differed from self by one peptide-binding groove amino acid, whereas the other differed by ten, modelling structurally similar versus dissimilar alloantigens. Average DNA input was approximately 200 ng for sorted CD137+CD4+ samples, compared with approximately 1,300 ng for pre-culture CD4+ samples. Of the three donors, two were male and one was female, and their ages ranged from the 18-to-29 age band up to the 60-to-69 age band. Overall study results and their limits: Sorted CD137+ cells showed similar clonality against both alloantigens (approximately 0.4), much higher than the clonality of pre-culture samples (roughly 0.04). Average cumulative frequency of clones undetected before culture was 36.3% against one allele and around 50% against the other. The study was limited by having only a few donors, by relying on a non-physiological HeLa antigen-presenting system, and by using total CD4+ responder cells. Separate analysis of naive and memory CD4+ repertoires was not performed.

The germline V gene encodes CDR1 KGHSH and CDR2 LQKENI. From V the trimming removes 5 bases and from J it removes 1 base, while the gene matches leave 8 bases of the junction unaccounted for. The CDR3 covers 16 residues, taking in both the cysteine and the phenylalanine. CDR3 DNA is the only sequence kept; it has 48 bases, read in frame from the first base. TCRB CDR3 regions were amplified with the immunoSEQ multiplex PCR using forward primers for 54 TRBV segments and reverse primers for 13 TRBJ segments. Pre-culture CD4+ samples were sequenced at deep resolution with a target of about 190,000 T cell genomes. Sequencing of the amplicons on an Illumina HiSeq System generated 87 bp reads spanning the CDR3. In the source study's methods: Reads were corrected for PCR and sequencing errors, and CDR3 regions were defined by alignment to IMGT reference sequences. Synthetic template pools were used to estimate template counts and unique rearrangement counts. Clonality was calculated as 1 minus Pielou's evenness. The Daley-Smith estimator was used to estimate richness. Morisita's index was used to measure repertoire overlap. Clones present in cultured samples but not detected in the pre-culture repertoire of the same donor were defined as low-abundance clones. The immuneACCESS repertoire file appears here via TCRdb, limited to in-frame rearrangements. These files lack a portion of the clones; in checked studies, under half of the deficit traces to unresolved V genes, and the cause of the others is not known. That table furnishes V, J and clone size, whereas the DNA furnished D and trimming. The sample includes approximately 89,000 clones, with approximately 89% observed a single time. The top ten hold roughly 1.5% of the sample.

Worth noting for this clone: The antigen it recognizes is unknown. No per-base quality is available; no much larger clone lies one base away.

Magnetic bead negative selection was used to isolate untouched CD4+ T cells from Ficoll-separated PBMC, with an average purity of approximately 98%. Magnetic beads were used to isolate untouched CD4+ T cells from Ficoll-separated PBMC, giving approximately 98% purity with negligible CD8+ contamination. Peripheral blood mononuclear cells came from the buffy coats of a few healthy blood donors. All three donors were CMV seronegative. The DNeasy Blood & Tissue Kit was used for extraction of genomic DNA. TCRB sequencing was performed on genomic DNA from sorted CD137+CD4+ cells and pre-culture CD4+ baseline samples from each subject.

The TCR was taken from a man in his forties or fifties in good health and CMV-seronegative. Sequenced material: CD4+ T cells from PBMCs. The chain is made from TRBV18 and TRBJ2-1, with 7 central nucleotides matching TRBD2. Here is the DNA: TGTGCCAGCTCAAGTGATGGCGGGGGATCCTACAATGAGCAGTTCTTC. This codes for CASSSDGGGSYNEQFF. The CDR3 plus the reference TRBV18 and TRBJ2-1 genes for the other parts give the full variable domain: NAGVMQNPRHLVRRRGQEARLRCSPMKGHSHVYWYRQLPEEGLKFMVYLQKENIIDESGMPKERFSAEFPKEGPSILRIQQVVRGDSAAYFCASSSDGGGSYNEQFFGPGTRLTVL.